This is a list of T cell receptor beta chains from one sample in a study of spatial heterogeneity in lung cancer. TCRdb reprocessed the 5' RACE reads via MiXCR and lists one record per CDR3 protein. The repertoire holds about 92,000 distinct CDR3 sequences, with approximately 12% as singletons. Source: PBMCs, taken at surgery. These TCRs come from a male donor with early-stage non-small cell lung cancer. Each CDR3 is given with its conserved first and last residue. A D gene is named only where the DNA matches it firmly. Clone size, where shown, is once, few, many, or a class for clones that have expanded.

J gene,D gene,V gene,clone size,CDR3 length,CDR3 protein,CDR3 DNA
TRBJ2-2,TRBD2,TRBV12-3/TRBV12-4,NA,14,CASSFRGGTGELFF,TGTGCCAGCAGTTTCCGCGGGGGGACCGGGGAGCTGTTTTTT
TRBJ2-3,NA,TRBV7-9,few,12,CASSFLGDTQYF,TGTGCCAGCAGCTTTTTGGGAGATACGCAGTATTTT
TRBJ2-3,NA,TRBV5-4,NA,15,CASSFFSGSTDTQYF,TGTGCCAGCAGCTTCTTCAGCGGAAGCACAGATACGCAGTATTTT
TRBJ2-2,NA,TRBV5-4,NA,15,CASSLGGVNTGELFF,TGTGCCAGCAGCTTGGGAGGGGTTAACACCGGGGAGCTGTTTTTT
TRBJ2-7,TRBD2,TRBV28,NA,15,CASSVGASGTYEQYF,TGTGCCAGCAGTGTCGGGGCTAGCGGGACGTACGAGCAGTACTTC
TRBJ2-1,NA,TRBV7-2,many,12,CASSLGPGEQFF,TGTGCCAGCAGCTTAGGCCCAGGGGAGCAGTTCTTC
TRBJ2-4,NA,TRBV18,many,13,CASSPQGQDIQYF,TGTGCCAGCTCACCACAGGGTCAGGACATTCAGTACTTC
TRBJ1-3,NA,TRBV5-1,few,16,CASSEIGGAAGNTIYF,TGCGCCAGCAGCGAAATCGGGGGCGCGGCTGGAAACACCATATATTTT
TRBJ2-7,TRBD1,TRBV5-1,many,13,CASSLGGQYEQYF,TGCGCCAGCAGCTTGGGGGGACAGTACGAGCAGTACTTC
TRBJ1-2,NA,TRBV7-2,NA,16,CASSLVAYDKNYGYTF,TGTGCCAGCAGCTTAGTGGCCTACGACAAAAACTATGGCTACACCTTC
TRBJ2-4,NA,TRBV4-1,many,14,CASSQVTGADIQYF,TGCGCCAGCAGCCAAGTTACGGGGGCGGACATTCAGTACTTC
TRBJ1-4,TRBD1,TRBV5-1,NA,15,CASSWGQGPNEKLFF,TGCGCCAGCAGCTGGGGACAGGGGCCTAATGAAAAACTGTTTTTT
TRBJ2-1,TRBD2,TRBV28,many,15,CASTSAGGVHNEQFF,TGTGCCAGCACCTCCGCGGGGGGCGTCCACAATGAGCAGTTCTTC
TRBJ2-3,TRBD2,TRBV4-1,NA,14,CASSSAGYTDTQYF,TGCGCCAGCAGCTCAGCGGGGTACACAGATACGCAGTATTTT
TRBJ2-7,TRBD2,TRBV20-1,few,17,CSALKPGLAGGDYEQYF,TGCAGTGCTCTCAAGCCGGGACTAGCGGGAGGGGACTACGAGCAGTACTTC
TRBJ2-7,TRBD1,TRBV7-9,many,15,CASSLTVTGVYEQYF,TGTGCCAGCAGCTTAACAGTAACAGGGGTCTACGAGCAGTACTTC
TRBJ2-4,TRBD2,TRBV6-6,many,16,CASSPRGLAGDSIQYF,TGTGCCAGCAGTCCCAGGGGACTAGCGGGAGATTCCATTCAGTACTTC
TRBJ1-2,TRBD1,TRBV7-2,few,16,CASSGGVGQANYGYTF,TGTGCCAGCAGCGGAGGAGTGGGACAGGCTAACTATGGCTACACCTTC
TRBJ2-1,TRBD2,TRBV5-1,few,15,CASSLEGGPGNEQFF,TGCGCCAGCAGCTTGGAGGGAGGGCCGGGTAATGAGCAGTTCTTC
TRBJ1-1,NA,TRBV7-9,few,14,CASSLAPRETEAFF,TGTGCCAGCAGCTTAGCGCCCCGGGAGACTGAAGCTTTCTTT
TRBJ1-5,NA,TRBV6-6,few,14,CASSPPGNNQPQHF,TGTGCCAGCAGTCCCCCAGGGAACAATCAGCCCCAGCATTTT
TRBJ2-2,TRBD1,TRBV7-9,NA,16,CASSVPGQGSTGELFF,TGTGCCAGCAGCGTGCCAGGACAGGGATCCACCGGGGAGCTGTTTTTT
TRBJ1-5,NA,TRBV12-3/TRBV12-4,NA,15,CASSLKDFSNQPQHF,TGTGCCAGCAGTTTAAAGGATTTTAGCAATCAGCCCCAGCATTTT
TRBJ1-2,NA,TRBV11-2,few,14,CASSPTPQGYGYTF,TGTGCCAGCAGCCCTACCCCCCAGGGCTATGGCTACACCTTC
TRBJ1-1,NA,TRBV10-3,many,14,CAIRGRGGGTEAFF,TGTGCCATCAGAGGCAGGGGAGGAGGCACTGAAGCTTTCTTT
TRBJ2-1,NA,TRBV30,few,13,CAWRRDTYNEQFF,TGTGCCTGGAGGAGGGACACCTACAATGAGCAGTTCTTC
TRBJ2-5,NA,TRBV5-6,NA,12,CASSLALETQYF,TGTGCCAGCAGCTTGGCGTTGGAGACCCAGTACTTC
TRBJ1-2,TRBD1,TRBV5-4,NA,15,CVSSPGQEYNYGYTF,TGTGTCAGCAGCCCCGGACAGGAGTATAACTATGGCTACACCTTC
TRBJ1-1,NA,TRBV7-9,few,13,CASSYTRNTEAFF,TGTGCCAGCAGCTATACAAGGAACACTGAAGCTTTCTTT
TRBJ2-5,NA,TRBV7-8,NA,14,CASSLAGVWETQYF,TGTGCCAGCAGCTTAGCTGGGGTATGGGAGACCCAGTACTTC
TRBJ2-2,NA,TRBV11-1,many,13,CASSFRATGELFF,TGTGCCAGCAGCTTCAGGGCTACCGGGGAGCTGTTTTTT
TRBJ1-3,TRBD1,TRBV6-5,NA,16,CASSLGRGYSGNTIYF,TGTGCCAGCAGCCTCGGCAGGGGGTATTCTGGAAACACCATATATTTT
TRBJ2-2,NA,TRBV7-2,few,14,CASSGQGNTGELFF,TGTGCCAGCAGTGGCCAGGGGAACACCGGGGAGCTGTTTTTT